The 5 T cell receptor beta chains below were found in one sample sequenced in a study of Ad26.COV2.S vaccination and SARS-CoV-2 variants (dated by TCRdb to about 2021). The treatment or condition tag for this specimen amounts to: roughly 19 received Ad26.COV2.S at low or high dose, single or two shots; about 5 received placebo; per-sample allocation not given. Repertoires of vaccine and placebo recipients were sequenced from samples collected on day 63 after the first injection. Receptor libraries were prepared by the immunoSEQ multiplex PCR assay. In TCRdb, the immuneACCESS table is reduced to in-frame sequences with V and J assigned. These tables do not hold every clone; where another copy was compared, an unresolved V gene accounts for under half, and the others remain unexplained. This sample lists roughly 680,000 clones; roughly nine tenths were detected once. The ten top clones hold over 1.3% of the sample.

This material consisted of peripheral blood, taken in a trial of Ad26.COV2.S vaccine versus placebo. These receptors all come from a person aged 18-65 years who received the Ad26.COV2.S COVID-19 vaccine or a placebo.

V is TRBV5-1 and J is TRBJ2-3, with TRBD2 identical over 10 bases. CDR1 and CDR2 from the germline V gene are SGHRS and YFSETQ. V lost 6 bases and J lost 1; bases outside the gene matches: 8. The CDR3 length is 16 residues. The CDR3 DNA reads as TGCGCCAGCACCGTTGGCGGGACTAGCGGCACAGATACGCAGTATTTT. It yields the protein CASTVGGTSGTDTQYF.

The chain links TRBV5-5 to TRBJ1-5, with unresolved D. Trimming shortened V by 3 bases and J by 2 bases, and 18 bases separated the two germline ends. Per germline, CDR1 SGHKS and CDR2 YYEKEE (reference sequence). This CDR3 has 17 residues. The CDR3 region has the DNA TGTGCCAGCAGCTCCTGGTTCGGCATGGTTGGCAATCAGCCCCAGCATTTT. Its translation: CASSSWFGMVGNQPQHF.

The genes are TRBV27 and TRBJ2-2; 9 bases agree with TRBD1. Germline CDR1 MNHEY, CDR2 SMNVEV (reference sequence). V gave up 6 bases and J gave up 5 bases; unmatched junction bases: 7. The CDR3 spans 15 residues. The CDR3 loop reads CASSHRGQRTGELFF. The DNA of the CDR3 is TGTGCCAGCAGCCACAGGGGGCAAAGGACCGGGGAGCTGTTTTTT.

The J gene is TRBJ1-1, the V gene TRBV7-3; D not resolved. V was cut by 5 bases and J by 0 bases, with 10 bases left in between. Germline lookup yields CDR1 SGHTA and CDR2 FQGTGA. The CDR3 totals 14 residues. CDR3 sequence: CASSPGGLNTEAFF. As DNA, the CDR3 is TGTGCCAGCAGCCCGGGCGGGCTGAACACTGAAGCTTTCTTT.

CDR3 sequence (DNA): TGTGCCAGCAGTTACTCTGTGGGGCGCGGAAACACCATATATTTT. Its protein product is CASSYSVGRGNTIYF. The chain joins TRBV6-6 to TRBJ1-3; maybe TRBD1 (5 bases). CDR1 and CDR2 from the germline V gene are MNHNY and SVGAGI (reference sequence). V dropped 0 bases and J dropped 4 bases, with 10 bases sitting between them. The CDR3 extends over 15 amino acids.